This TCR beta chain was retrieved from a study of early T cells in non-severe SARS-CoV-2 infection. Whole-study results and caveats: The matching step, a VDJdb search, favored anti-spike CD8 responses and missed private and CD4 specificities.

In the library, individual cDNA molecules carried attached unique molecular identifiers. TCRdb reanalysed the 5' RACE reads using MiXCR and keeps one entry per CDR3 protein. The data hold 50,000 to 60,000 distinct CDR3 sequences, with around 9.3% observed a single time. With respect to this clonotype: Its antigen is as yet unknown.

V trimming: 4 bases; J trimming: 7 bases; junction bases outside the gene matches: 8. CDR1 is MGHRA and CDR2 is YSYEKL in the germline V gene. CDR3 length: 16 amino acids. The chain links TRBV4-1 to TRBJ1-6, with TRBD1 matching 9 bases. This clonotype was obtained from an adult who was a healthcare worker with PCR-confirmed SARS-CoV-2 infection or an uninfected control (not recorded which). The sequences come from whole blood, collected at baseline. CDR3 DNA sequence: TGCGCCAGCAGCCTCACGCCGGGACAGGGAAATTCACCCCTCCACTTT. It translates to CASSLTPGQGNSPLHF.